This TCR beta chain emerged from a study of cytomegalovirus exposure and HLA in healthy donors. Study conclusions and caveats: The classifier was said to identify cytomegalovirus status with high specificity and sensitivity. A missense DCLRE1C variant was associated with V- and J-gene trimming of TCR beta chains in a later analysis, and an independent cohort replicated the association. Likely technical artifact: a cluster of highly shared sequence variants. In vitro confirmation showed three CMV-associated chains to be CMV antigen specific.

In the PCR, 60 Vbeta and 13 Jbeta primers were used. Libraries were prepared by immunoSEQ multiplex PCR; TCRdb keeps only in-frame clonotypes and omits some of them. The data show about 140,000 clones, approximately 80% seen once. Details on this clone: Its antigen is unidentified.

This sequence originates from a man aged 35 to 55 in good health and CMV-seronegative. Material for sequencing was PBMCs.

This CDR3 is CASRSSGSLFPYEQYF. The CDR3 nucleotides are TGCGCCAGCAGGTCTAGCGGGAGTCTTTTCCCCTACGAGCAGTACTTC. The chain couples TRBV5-1 to TRBJ2-7; 10 bases line up with TRBD2. The V gene end was trimmed by 5 bases and the J gene end by 2 bases; junction bases not matched to a gene: 10. CDR3 length: 16 residues. Looked up from germline, CDR1 is SGHRS and CDR2 is YFSETQ.